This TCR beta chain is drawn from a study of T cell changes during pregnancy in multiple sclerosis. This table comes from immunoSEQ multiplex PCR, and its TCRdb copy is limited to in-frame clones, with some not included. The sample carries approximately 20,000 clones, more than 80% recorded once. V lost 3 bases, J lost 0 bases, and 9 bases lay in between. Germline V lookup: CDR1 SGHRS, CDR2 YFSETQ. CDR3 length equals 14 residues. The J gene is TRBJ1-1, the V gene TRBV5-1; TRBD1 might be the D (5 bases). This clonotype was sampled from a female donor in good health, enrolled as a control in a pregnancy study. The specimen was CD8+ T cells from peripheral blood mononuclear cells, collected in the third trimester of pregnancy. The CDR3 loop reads CASSYRLMNTEAFF. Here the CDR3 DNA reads TGCGCCAGCAGCTACAGGCTCATGAACACTGAAGCTTTCTTT.